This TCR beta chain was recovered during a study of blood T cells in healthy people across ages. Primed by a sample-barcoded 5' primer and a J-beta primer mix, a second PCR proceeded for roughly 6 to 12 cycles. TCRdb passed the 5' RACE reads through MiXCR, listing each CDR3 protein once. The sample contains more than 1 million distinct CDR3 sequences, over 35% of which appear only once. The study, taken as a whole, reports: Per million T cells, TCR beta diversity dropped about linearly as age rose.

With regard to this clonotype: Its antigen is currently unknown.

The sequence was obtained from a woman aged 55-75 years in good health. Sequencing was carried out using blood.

As DNA, the CDR3 is TGTGCCAGCAGCACAACCGGGACAACTCACGAGCAGTACTTC. Its translation is CASSTTGTTHEQYF. The chain is built from TRBV7-2 and TRBJ2-7, with TRBD1 as a possible D gene (6 bases). Germline lookup yields CDR1 SGHTA and CDR2 FQGNSA. The V end was cut by 5 bases, the J end by 5 bases, with 16 bases between. The CDR3 has 14 amino acids.